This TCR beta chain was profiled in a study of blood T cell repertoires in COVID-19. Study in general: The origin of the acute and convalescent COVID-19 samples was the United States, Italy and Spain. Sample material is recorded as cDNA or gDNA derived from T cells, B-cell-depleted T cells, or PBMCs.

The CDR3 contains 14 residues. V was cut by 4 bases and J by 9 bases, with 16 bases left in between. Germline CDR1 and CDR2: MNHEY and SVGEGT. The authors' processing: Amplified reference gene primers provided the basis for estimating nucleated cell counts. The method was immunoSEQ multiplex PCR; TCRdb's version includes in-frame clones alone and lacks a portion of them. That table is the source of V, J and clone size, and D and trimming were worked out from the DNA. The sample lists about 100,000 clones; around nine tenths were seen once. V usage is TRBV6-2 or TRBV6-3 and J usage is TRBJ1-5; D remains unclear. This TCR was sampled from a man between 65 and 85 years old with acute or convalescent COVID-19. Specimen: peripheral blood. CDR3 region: CASSSDTVQRPQHF. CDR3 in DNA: TGTGCCAGCAGTTCAGACACCGTTCAACGGCCCCAGCATTTT.